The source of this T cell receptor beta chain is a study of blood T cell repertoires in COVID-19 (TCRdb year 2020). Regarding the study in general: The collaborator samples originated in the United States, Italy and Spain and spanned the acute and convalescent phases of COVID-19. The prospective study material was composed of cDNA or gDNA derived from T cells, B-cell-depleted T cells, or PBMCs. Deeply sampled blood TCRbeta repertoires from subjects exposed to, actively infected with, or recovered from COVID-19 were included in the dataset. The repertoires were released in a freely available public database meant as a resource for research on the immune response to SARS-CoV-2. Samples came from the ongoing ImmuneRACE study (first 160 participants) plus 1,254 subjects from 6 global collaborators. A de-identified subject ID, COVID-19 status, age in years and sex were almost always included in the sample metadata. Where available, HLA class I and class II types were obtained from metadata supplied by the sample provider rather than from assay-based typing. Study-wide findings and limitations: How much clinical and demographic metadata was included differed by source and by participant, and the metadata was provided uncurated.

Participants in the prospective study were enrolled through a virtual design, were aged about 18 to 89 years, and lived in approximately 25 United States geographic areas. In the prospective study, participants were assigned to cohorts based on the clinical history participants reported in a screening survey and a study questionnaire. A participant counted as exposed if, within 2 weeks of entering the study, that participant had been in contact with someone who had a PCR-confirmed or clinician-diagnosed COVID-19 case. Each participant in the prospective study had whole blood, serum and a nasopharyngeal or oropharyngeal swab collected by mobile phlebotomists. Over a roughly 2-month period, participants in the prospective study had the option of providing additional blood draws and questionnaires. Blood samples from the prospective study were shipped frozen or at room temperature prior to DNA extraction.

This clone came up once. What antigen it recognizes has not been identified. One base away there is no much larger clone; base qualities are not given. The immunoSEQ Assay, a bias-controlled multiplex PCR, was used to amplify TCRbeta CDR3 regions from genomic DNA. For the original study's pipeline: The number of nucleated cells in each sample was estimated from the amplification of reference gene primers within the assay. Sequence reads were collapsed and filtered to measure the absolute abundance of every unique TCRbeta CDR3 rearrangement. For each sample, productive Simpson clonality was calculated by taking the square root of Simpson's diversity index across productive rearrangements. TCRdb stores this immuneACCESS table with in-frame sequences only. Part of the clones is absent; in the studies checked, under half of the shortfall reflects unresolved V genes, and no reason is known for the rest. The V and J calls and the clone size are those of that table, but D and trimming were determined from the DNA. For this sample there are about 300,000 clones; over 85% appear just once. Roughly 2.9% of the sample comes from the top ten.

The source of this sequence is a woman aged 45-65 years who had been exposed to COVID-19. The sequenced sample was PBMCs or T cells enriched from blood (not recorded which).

The bases are TGCGCCAGCAGCCATTTGGGCGGGGTTTCCTACAATGAGCAGTTCTTC. Its translation is CASSHLGGVSYNEQFF. The sequence is built from TRBV4-1 and TRBJ2-1; tentative D gene TRBD2, with 6 bases matching. Spanning cysteine to phenylalanine, the CDR3 consists of 16 amino acids. The CDR3 DNA has 48 bases and is translated from base 1. As encoded in the germline V gene, CDR1 is MGHRA while CDR2 is YSYEKL. V is reduced by 3 bases and J by 1 base, leaving a spacing of 13 bases between them.